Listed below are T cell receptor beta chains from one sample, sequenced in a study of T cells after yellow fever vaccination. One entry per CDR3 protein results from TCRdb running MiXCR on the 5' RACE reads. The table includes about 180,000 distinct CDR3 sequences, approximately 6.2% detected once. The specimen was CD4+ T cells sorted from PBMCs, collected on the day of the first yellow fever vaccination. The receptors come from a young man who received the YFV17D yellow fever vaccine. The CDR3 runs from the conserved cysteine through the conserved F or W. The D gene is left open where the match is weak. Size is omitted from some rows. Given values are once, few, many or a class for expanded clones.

DNA: TGTGCCAGCTCACCCCCGGGAAGGGCGGATGGCTACACCTTC
CDR3: CASSPPGRADGYTF
D: -
V: TRBV18
J: TRBJ1-2
size: many

DNA: TGTGCCAGCAGCCCTTTAGGGGACAGGTCCAATGAGCAGTTCTTC
CDR3: CASSPLGDRSNEQFF
D: TRBD1
V: TRBV4-2
J: TRBJ2-1
size: many

DNA: TGCGCCAGCAGCCTGCGACAGTCCAATGAGCAGTTCTTC
CDR3: CASSLRQSNEQFF
D: -
V: TRBV5-1
J: TRBJ2-1
size: many

DNA: TGTGCCAGCGGGGGGGGGAAAGAGACCCAGTACTTC
CDR3: CASGGGKETQYF
D: TRBD2
V: TRBV28
J: TRBJ2-5
size: many

DNA: TGCGCCAGCACCGAACAGGGGAACAATGAGCAGTTCTTC
CDR3: CASTEQGNNEQFF
D: TRBD1
V: TRBV5-1
J: TRBJ2-1
size: many

DNA: TGCGCCAGCAGCCTGGAGGACAGGGGTAACGAGCAGTACTTC
CDR3: CASSLEDRGNEQYF
D: TRBD1
V: TRBV5-1
J: TRBJ2-7
size: many

DNA: TGTGCCAGCAGTATGGGGGGGCTTACAGATACGCAGTATTTT
CDR3: CASSMGGLTDTQYF
D: -
V: TRBV12-3/TRBV12-4
J: TRBJ2-3
size: few

DNA: TGTGCCAGTAGTATTTTCGGGACAAGCTCCTACGAGCAGTACTTC
CDR3: CASSIFGTSSYEQYF
D: -
V: TRBV19
J: TRBJ2-7
size: -

DNA: TGTGCCAGCAGAGTAGCGGGGATCACAGATACGCAGTATTTT
CDR3: CASRVAGITDTQYF
D: TRBD2
V: TRBV12-3/TRBV12-4
J: TRBJ2-3
size: few

DNA: TGTGCCAGCAGGACTAGCCCTCAGGGGGGCGTGGAGACCCAGTACTTC
CDR3: CASRTSPQGGVETQYF
D: -
V: TRBV5-4
J: TRBJ2-5
size: many

DNA: TGCGCCAGCAGCCTCCAGGGAGGGATGAGCGTCCTGACTTTC
CDR3: CASSLQGGMSVLTF
D: TRBD2
V: TRBV4-3
J: TRBJ2-6
size: few

DNA: TGCAGTGCTACGCCGGACGGCACCTATGGCTACACCTTC
CDR3: CSATPDGTYGYTF
D: -
V: TRBV20-1
J: TRBJ1-2
size: -

DNA: TGTGCCAGTAGTAAGAGACTAGCGGGGTCCACAGATACGCAGTATTTT
CDR3: CASSKRLAGSTDTQYF
D: TRBD2
V: TRBV19
J: TRBJ2-3
size: few

DNA: TGTGCCAGCAGAGCCGGGACAGTCAATCAGCCCCAGCATTTT
CDR3: CASRAGTVNQPQHF
D: TRBD1
V: TRBV2
J: TRBJ1-5
size: -

DNA: TGCGCCAGCAGCTCACAGGGGGTACAAGAGACCCAGTACTTC
CDR3: CASSSQGVQETQYF
D: TRBD1
V: TRBV5-1
J: TRBJ2-5
size: -

DNA: TGTGCCAGCAGCCCCGCAGCATTTAGCTCCTACAATGAGCAGTTCTTC
CDR3: CASSPAAFSSYNEQFF
D: -
V: TRBV7-9
J: TRBJ2-1
size: -

DNA: TGTGCCAGCAGTCTCGACAGAAGAGGGACTGAAGCTTTCTTT
CDR3: CASSLDRRGTEAFF
D: -
V: TRBV6-5
J: TRBJ1-1
size: -

DNA: TGTGCCAGCAGAGACAGGGGAGCTGGGGCCAACGTCCTGACTTTC
CDR3: CASRDRGAGANVLTF
D: TRBD1
V: TRBV12-3/TRBV12-4
J: TRBJ2-6
size: -

DNA: TGCGCCAGCAGCTTGGATGGGCCGCCCATCACTGAAGCTTTCTTT
CDR3: CASSLDGPPITEAFF
D: -
V: TRBV5-1
J: TRBJ1-1
size: many

DNA: TGTGCCAGCAGTTTGGACGGTAGAGTAGCGGCCCAGTACTTC
CDR3: CASSLDGRVAAQYF
D: -
V: TRBV25-1
J: TRBJ2-5
size: many

DNA: TGCGCCAGCAGCTCTCAGGGGCGGGATGGCTACACCTTC
CDR3: CASSSQGRDGYTF
D: -
V: TRBV4-1
J: TRBJ1-2
size: many

DNA: TGTGCCAGCAGCTCACTCCGGGACAGATCCTACGAGCAGTACTTC
CDR3: CASSSLRDRSYEQYF
D: TRBD1
V: TRBV11-2
J: TRBJ2-7
size: -

DNA: TGCAGCGTTGAAAGGACTAGCGGGGGGGTTAATGAGCAGTTCTTC
CDR3: CSVERTSGGVNEQFF
D: TRBD2
V: TRBV29-1
J: TRBJ2-1
size: -

DNA: TGTGCCAGCAGCCAGATGGGACAGGGGGACGAGCAGTACTTC
CDR3: CASSQMGQGDEQYF
D: TRBD1
V: TRBV12-3/TRBV12-4
J: TRBJ2-7
size: many

DNA: TGTGCCACCAGTGATACCCGGGACAGGGGTGGGACAGATACGCAGTATTTT
CDR3: CATSDTRDRGGTDTQYF
D: TRBD1
V: TRBV24-1
J: TRBJ2-3
size: many

DNA: TGTGCCATCAGTGCTGGACAGGGTGGAGTGACCCAGTACTTC
CDR3: CAISAGQGGVTQYF
D: TRBD1
V: TRBV10-3
J: TRBJ2-5
size: many

DNA: TGTGCCAGCAGCTTACCGTGGACAGGGTCCCTCGATGAGACCCAGTACTTC
CDR3: CASSLPWTGSLDETQYF
D: TRBD1
V: TRBV7-6
J: TRBJ2-5
size: -

DNA: TGTGCCAGCAGCTTAACCCCGGTAGATACGCAGTATTTT
CDR3: CASSLTPVDTQYF
D: -
V: TRBV7-2
J: TRBJ2-3
size: -

DNA: TGCAGTGCTAGAGTGCAAGCGGGGGAGTACAATGAGCAGTTCTTC
CDR3: CSARVQAGEYNEQFF
D: TRBD2
V: TRBV20-1
J: TRBJ2-1
size: many

DNA: TGTGCCAGCAGCTTCCTAGCGGGGGGAGCAGATACGCAGTATTTT
CDR3: CASSFLAGGADTQYF
D: TRBD2
V: TRBV7-2
J: TRBJ2-3
size: many

DNA: TGCAGCGTTCAGCTGGAGACAGGGTCTTCACCCCTCCACTTT
CDR3: CSVQLETGSSPLHF
D: TRBD1
V: TRBV29-1
J: TRBJ1-6
size: few

DNA: TGTGCCACCAGTGGCCATCCGGGACTACCCTGGGGGAATGAGCAGTTCTTC
CDR3: CATSGHPGLPWGNEQFF
D: TRBD2
V: TRBV24-1
J: TRBJ2-1
size: -

DNA: TGCAGTGCTAGTAAAGGGGATACGCAGTATTTT
CDR3: CSASKGDTQYF
D: -
V: TRBV20-1
J: TRBJ2-3
size: many

DNA: TGTGCCAGCAGTCAGACTAGCCCCCAGTACTTC
CDR3: CASSQTSPQYF
D: TRBD2
V: TRBV12-3/TRBV12-4
J: TRBJ2-5
size: few

DNA: TGTGCCTGTCAGGCCAAAAACATTCAGTACTTC
CDR3: CACQAKNIQYF
D: -
V: TRBV30
J: TRBJ2-4
size: many

DNA: TGTGCCAGCAGCCTGACTAGCGGGGGGGCCGGGGAGACCCAGTACTTC
CDR3: CASSLTSGGAGETQYF
D: TRBD2
V: TRBV5-4
J: TRBJ2-5
size: -

DNA: TGCGCCAGCAGTAGCGGGGTCTCAGATACGCAGTATTTT
CDR3: CASSSGVSDTQYF
D: TRBD2
V: TRBV5-1
J: TRBJ2-3
size: -

DNA: TGCGCCAGTAAGCCGGGACAGGGCATCAAAGAGACCCAGTACTTC
CDR3: CASKPGQGIKETQYF
D: TRBD1
V: TRBV5-1
J: TRBJ2-5
size: -

DNA: TGTGCCAGCAGCTTAGTCTTGCTGGATCAGCCCCAGCATTTT
CDR3: CASSLVLLDQPQHF
D: -
V: TRBV7-9
J: TRBJ1-5
size: -

DNA: TGCAGTGCCCCCTCTCCGGGACTGCAGCCGTATTTT
CDR3: CSAPSPGLQPYF
D: -
V: TRBV20-1
J: TRBJ2-3
size: many

DNA: TGTGCCAGCAGCCAAGACGAGCTGGAAGAGACCCAGTACTTC
CDR3: CASSQDELEETQYF
D: -
V: TRBV14
J: TRBJ2-5
size: many

DNA: TGTGCCAGTAGTATCCAGGGGACCGGGGAGCTGTTTTTT
CDR3: CASSIQGTGELFF
D: -
V: TRBV19
J: TRBJ2-2
size: many

DNA: TGTGCCAGCAGCCAAGACAGGCAGGGTTCACCCCTCCACTTT
CDR3: CASSQDRQGSPLHF
D: -
V: TRBV7-6
J: TRBJ1-6
size: many

DNA: TGTGCCAGCAGCATACACTTTAGCGGTCAAGAGACCCAGTACTTC
CDR3: CASSIHFSGQETQYF
D: -
V: TRBV7-2
J: TRBJ2-5
size: few

DNA: TGCAGTGCTTTCCACAGGGCTGAAGAGACCCAGTACTTC
CDR3: CSAFHRAEETQYF
D: -
V: TRBV20-1
J: TRBJ2-5
size: many

DNA: TGTGCCAGCAGCAGGGCTGTTGGGACCCAGTACTTC
CDR3: CASSRAVGTQYF
D: -
V: TRBV5-5
J: TRBJ2-5
size: few

DNA: TGTGCCAGCTTGACTAGTACGAACACCGGGGAGCTGTTTTTT
CDR3: CASLTSTNTGELFF
D: -
V: TRBV28
J: TRBJ2-2
size: many